These 17 T cell receptor beta chains were sequenced from one sample in a study of regulatory T cells. Findings and caveats of the study: Hydrophobic residues at CDR3 positions 6 and 7 were enriched in conventional CD4+ T cells of CD3G-deficient patients.

Amplification used 52 TRBV primers and 13 TRBJ primers. Clones were read by immunoSEQ multiplex PCR, and TCRdb kept only the in-frame ones, dropping some. In the table there are roughly 30,000 clones, around 90% of which are singletons. Antigens for these TCRs are unknown. The sequencing input was conventional CD4+ T cells sorted from blood. The receptors derive from a person under 35 with CD3G deficiency.

The chain recombines TRBV19 with TRBJ2-7; 12 nucleotides agree with TRBD2. The V and J ends lost 8 bases and 1 base, in that order; junction bases with no gene match: 6. Per the germline V gene, CDR1 is LNHDA and CDR2 is SQIVND (reference sequence). This CDR3 region has 15 residues. The CDR3 is CASASGTSGSYEQYF. The CDR3 DNA is TGTGCCAGTGCCTCCGGGACTAGCGGGTCCTACGAGCAGTACTTC.

This rearrangement joins TRBV5-4 to TRBJ2-1; 8 nucleotides align to TRBD1. Germline trimming cut 4 bases from V and 7 bases from J; bases unmatched to any gene: 10. From germline, CDR1 is SGHNT and CDR2 YYREEE (reference sequence). The CDR3 spans 15 residues. This CDR3 reads CASSPARGLGNEQFF. The CDR3, as DNA: TGTGCCAGCAGCCCTGCCAGGGGGCTAGGGAATGAGCAGTTCTTC.

The chain joins TRBV5-1 to TRBJ2-5; perhaps D is TRBD1 or TRBD2 (6 bases each). The germline V gene has CDR1 SGHRS and CDR2 YFSETQ. Trimming left V 4 bases short and J 3 bases short, with 13 bases between. The CDR3 runs 14 residues. The CDR3 DNA sequence: TGCGCCAGCAGCCTGGGGGGCCTCGAAGAGACCCAGTACTTC. The encoded protein is CASSLGGLEETQYF.

The chain uses TRBV19 and TRBJ2-3; 14 nucleotides line up with TRBD2. Germline CDR1 and CDR2: LNHDA and SQIVND (reference sequence). This CDR3 contains 16 residues. The J segment lost 6 bases and the V segment lost 5 bases, leaving 7 bases of the junction unmatched. This chain's CDR3 is CASSPRLAGGPDTQYF. The CDR3 DNA sequence: TGTGCCAGTAGTCCACGACTAGCGGGAGGGCCCGATACGCAGTATTTT.

This clone has a single count. V usage is TRBV19 and J usage is TRBJ1-1; unclear D gene. CDR3 length equals 12 residues. Germline-derived CDR1 and CDR2 are LNHDA and SQIVND (reference sequence). Trimming took 4 bases from V and 7 from J, leaving 10 bases between them. CDR3 sequence reads: CASSRGWGEAFF. The CDR3 DNA sequence: TGTGCCAGTAGTAGGGGATGGGGTGAAGCTTTCTTT.

The chain carries TRBV4-2 and TRBJ2-2; D ambiguous. Germline CDR1 and CDR2: LGHNA and YNFKEQ. The V end lost 0 bases, the J end lost 1 base, and 15 bases lay between the germline ends. There are 18 residues in the CDR3. The CDR3 DNA follows: TGTGCCAGCAGCCAAGACGTGGCCCGGTGGGGGAACACCGGGGAGCTGTTTTTT. Residues: CASSQDVARWGNTGELFF.

The chain has TRBV2 and TRBJ2-3; D uncertain. Trimming stripped 5 bases from V and 1 base from J, with 13 bases between. The CDR3 loop spans 15 amino acids. Germline CDR1 is SNHLY and CDR2 is FYNNEI. The CDR3 sequence: CASSLDLAGTDTQYF. CDR3 nucleotide sequence: TGTGCCAGCAGTTTAGACCTTGCGGGCACAGATACGCAGTATTTT.

The chain links TRBV23-1 to TRBJ2-7, with a tentative D call TRBD1 (6 bases). TRBV23-1 belongs to the ORF category, with a function that is uncertain. The CDR3 runs 19 residues. V lost 0 bases and J lost 0, with 21 bases in between. The CDR3 sequence is CASSQSKISQDRSSYEQYV. As DNA, the CDR3 is TGCGCCAGCAGTCAATCTAAGATTTCGCAGGACAGAAGCTCCTACGAGCAGTACGTC.

This clone occurred once. The gene calls are TRBV10-3 and TRBJ2-7, with 7 nucleotides matching TRBD1. Unmatched junction bases numbered 8, after V lost 2 bases and J lost 4 bases. CDR1 and CDR2 from the germline V gene are ENHRY and SYGVKD. The CDR3 loop spans 15 amino acids. CDR3 loop: CAISERGRGSYEQYF. In nucleotides, the CDR3 is TGTGCCATCAGTGAGAGGGGGCGCGGCTCGTACGAGCAGTACTTC.

The chain employs TRBV7-9 and TRBJ2-3; D is uncertain. The V end lost 0 bases, the J end lost 2 bases, and 6 bases lay between the germline ends. The CDR3 totals 14 residues. CDR1 SEHNR and CDR2 FQNEAQ come from the germline V gene (reference sequence). The CDR3 here is CASSLAGSTDTQYF. The CDR3 DNA follows: TGTGCCAGCAGCTTAGCGGGATCCACAGATACGCAGTATTTT.

The V and J genes are TRBV28 and TRBJ1-5; D unclear. Germline V gene data show CDR1 as MDHEN and CDR2 as SYDVKM. The ends were cut back, 6 bases at V and 4 bases at J, with 16 bases in the middle. This CDR3 spans 15 amino acids. CDR3 protein: CASSPEIGRNQPQHF. The CDR3 DNA reads as TGTGCCAGCAGCCCCGAGATTGGGAGGAATCAGCCCCAGCATTTT.

The rearrangement links TRBV18 to TRBJ2-5; no firm D call. The CDR3 runs to 12 residues. The germline CDR1 and CDR2 sequences are KGHSH and LQKENI. Deletions cut 3 bases from V and 11 bases from J, with 13 bases between. The CDR3 is CASSPVGLTQYF. CDR3 sequence (DNA): TGTGCCAGCTCACCCGTAGGGCTGACTCAGTACTTC.

This sequence joins TRBV30 and TRBJ2-7, with D perhaps TRBD1 (5 bases). This CDR3 comprises 15 residues. In germline, CDR1 is GTSNPN, CDR2 SVGIG (reference sequence). Trimming cost V 0 bases and J 0 bases, with 12 bases left between them. Written as DNA, the CDR3 is TGTGCCTGGAGTGTATTTGGGGCCCGCTCCTACGAGCAGTACTTC. This sequence encodes CAWSVFGARSYEQYF.

The J gene is TRBJ2-7, the V gene TRBV28; possible D gene TRBD1, 6 bases. Germline CDR1 and CDR2: MDHEN and SYDVKM. The CDR3 sequence is 15 residues long. V shed 5 bases and J shed 2 bases, with 16 bases lying between them. This CDR3 is CASSPRQAGAYEQYF. CDR3 coding DNA: TGTGCCAGCAGTCCCCGACAGGCAGGGGCCTACGAGCAGTACTTC.

The genes are TRBV18 and TRBJ2-1; the match to TRBD2 covers 13 bases. The germline gives CDR1 KGHSH, CDR2 LQKENI. Unmatched junction bases numbered 12, after V lost 3 bases and J lost 4 bases. The CDR3 length is 19 residues. The chain's CDR3 is CASSPQLAGGKIFYNEQFF. The CDR3 DNA reads TGTGCCAGCTCACCCCAACTAGCGGGGGGGAAGATCTTTTACAATGAGCAGTTCTTC.

This chain uses TRBV28 with TRBJ1-1; a weak D match, TRBD1 (5 bases). Trimming shortened V by 6 bases and J by 6 bases, and 14 bases separated the two germline ends. The germline CDR1 and CDR2 sequences are MDHEN and SYDVKM. CDR3 length: 13 residues. Here the CDR3 DNA reads TGTGCCAGCAGGACTCCGGGACTTCCTGAAGCTTTCTTT. Translating it yields CASRTPGLPEAFF.

The J gene is TRBJ2-5, the V gene TRBV19; D is possibly TRBD2 (6 bases). Germline V gene data show CDR1 as LNHDA and CDR2 as SQIVND (reference sequence). Trimming shortened V by 6 bases and J by 1 base, and 15 bases separated the two germline ends. CDR3 length: 15 amino acids. The DNA of the CDR3 is TGTGCCAGTAGCCCTGCGGGACGGCCCCAAGAGACCCAGTACTTC. Amino acid sequence: CASSPAGRPQETQYF.